These 15 T cell receptor beta chains came from one sample sequenced in a study of T cells in localized non-small cell lung cancer. Produced via immunoSEQ multiplex PCR; TCRdb's table is partial and in-frame only. The sample yields 40,000 or so clones, roughly 87% seen once. The sequenced sample was peripheral blood, obtained before any cancer treatment. These receptor sequences come from a male donor aged 60 or over with stage III squamous cell lung carcinoma.

The chain joins TRBV11-2 to TRBJ2-7; D is possibly TRBD2 (6 bases). Germline CDR1 reads SGHAT; CDR2 reads FQNNGV. The CDR3 spans 14 residues. V dropped 6 bases and J dropped 2 bases, with 14 bases sitting between them. CDR3 protein: CASSRAGLAYEQYF. CDR3 nucleotides: TGTGCCAGCAGTCGCGCGGGGCTCGCCTACGAGCAGTACTTC.

The chain uses TRBV6-5 and TRBJ1-4; 7 bases align to TRBD1. In germline, CDR1 is MNHEY, CDR2 SVGAGI. The CDR3 loop spans 13 amino acids. The V and J ends lost 6 bases and 5 bases, in that order; junction bases with no gene match: 3. CDR3 loop: CASSQGGNEKLFF. In DNA form, the CDR3 reads TGTGCCAGCAGCCAGGGGGGGAATGAAAAACTGTTTTTT.

The rearrangement uses TRBV5-1 and TRBJ2-2, with 7 bases that match TRBD2. The germline V gene has CDR1 SGHRS and CDR2 YFSETQ. This CDR3 has 14 residues. The ends lost 7 bases at V and 1 base at J; junction bases unmatched: 4. In DNA, the CDR3 is TGCGCCAGCGGGGAGGGCCTGAACACCGGGGAGCTGTTTTTT. This codes for CASGEGLNTGELFF. Together with reference TRBV5-1 and TRBJ2-2, the CDR3 gives the full variable domain: KAGVTQTPRYLIKTRGQQVTLSCSPISGHRSVSWYQQTPGQGLQFLFEYFSETQRNKGNFPGRFSGRQFSNSRSEMNVSTLELGDSALYLCASGEGLNTGELFFGEGSRLTVL.

This clone ranks as medium-sized (0.01 to 0.1%). The chain uses TRBV2 and TRBJ1-2; possible D gene TRBD1, 5 bases. The CDR3 has 12 amino acids. The V and J ends lost 11 bases and 4 bases respectively, with 14 bases between them. CDR1 is SNHLY, CDR2 FYNNEI, per germline. The CDR3 DNA reads as TGTGCCGAAGGGGACGGCGGCTATGGCTACACCTTC. This encodes CAEGDGGYGYTF. Full variable domain (rest looked up from reference TRBV2 and TRBJ1-2): EPEVTQTPSHQVTQMGQEVILRCVPISNHLYFYWYRQILGQKVEFLVSFYNNEISEKSEIFDDQFSVERPDGSNFTLKIRSTKLEDSAMYFCAEGDGGYGYTFGSGTRLTVV.

The chain has TRBV2 and TRBJ2-1; D unclear. The CDR3 is made up of 14 amino acids. V gave up 10 bases and J gave up 0 bases, with 13 bases separating them. CDR1 and CDR2 (germline): SNHLY, FYNNEI. DNA of the CDR3: TGTGCCACACCCGGGCGGAGCTCCTACAATGAGCAGTTCTTC. Translated, it gives CATPGRSSYNEQFF.

The V call is TRBV7-7, the J call TRBJ2-3; no reliable D call. The CDR3 is made up of 15 amino acids. CDR1 SSHAT and CDR2 FNYEAQ come from the germline V gene (reference sequence). V lost 1 base and J 0 bases, leaving 8 bases between the germline ends. Here the CDR3 reads CASSLGLSSTDTQYF. The DNA for the CDR3 is TGTGCCAGCAGCTTAGGTCTATCTAGCACAGATACGCAGTATTTT. Full variable domain (remainder filled in from reference TRBV7-7 and TRBJ2-3): GAGVSQSPRYKVTKRGQDVTLRCDPISSHATLYWYQQALGQGPEFLTYFNYEAQPDKSGLPSDRFSAERPEGSISTLTIQRTEQRDSAMYRCASSLGLSSTDTQYFGPGTRLTVL.

The chain employs TRBV5-1 and TRBJ1-1; unclear D gene. V gave up 0 bases and J gave up 3 bases, with 12 bases separating them. The CDR3 extends over 15 amino acids. In germline, CDR1 is SGHRS, CDR2 YFSETQ. In nucleotides, the CDR3 is TGCGCCAGCAGCTTGGTACCGAAGGAGGACACTGAAGCTTTCTTT. Amino acid sequence: CASSLVPKEDTEAFF.

Only one count was recorded for this clone. This rearrangement joins TRBV9 to TRBJ2-1, with 7 bases identical to TRBD2. With V trimmed by 0 bases and J by 4 bases, 4 bases remained unmatched. The CDR3 runs to 15 residues. Germline loops: CDR1 SGDLS, CDR2 YYNGEE. Here the CDR3 reads CASSVGLAVYNEQFF. DNA of the CDR3: TGTGCCAGCAGCGTAGGCCTAGCGGTATACAATGAGCAGTTCTTC. The entire variable domain, with the rest obtained from reference TRBV9 and TRBJ2-1, is as follows: DSGVTQTPKHLITATGQRVTLRCSPRSGDLSVYWYQQSLDQGLQFLIQYYNGEERAKGNILERFSAQQFPDLHSELNLSSLELGDSALYFCASSVGLAVYNEQFFGPGTRLTVL.

The V call is TRBV29-1, the J call TRBJ1-2; D may be TRBD1 (5 bases). Per the germline V gene, CDR1 is SQVTM and CDR2 is ANQGSEA. The CDR3 sequence is 11 residues long. Trimming pared 2 bases from V and 9 bases from J, leaving 10 bases between. CDR3 in amino acids: CSVEKGSSYTF. CDR3 nucleotide sequence: TGCAGCGTTGAAAAGGGGTCGAGCTACACCTTC.

This chain links TRBV30 with TRBJ1-3; D not resolved. V lost 1 base, J lost 4 bases, and 11 bases lay in between. The CDR3 runs 14 residues. Germline assignment: CDR1 GTSNPN and CDR2 SVGIG (reference sequence). The CDR3 spells CAWSGIPEGNTIYF. The CDR3 nucleotides read TGTGCCTGGAGTGGCATCCCGGAAGGAAACACCATATATTTT.

The DNA of the CDR3 is TGTGCCAGCAGGGACAGGAGCTCCTATAATTCACCCCTCCACTTT. Protein sequence: CASRDRSSYNSPLHF. J is TRBJ1-6 and V is TRBV27, with 7 positions matching TRBD1. Germline CDR1 MNHEY, CDR2 SMNVEV (reference sequence). This CDR3 is 15 amino acids long. Germline trimming cut 6 bases from V and 0 bases from J; bases unmatched to any gene: 2.

The chain has TRBV6-6 and TRBJ1-4; TRBD1 might be the D (6 bases). This CDR3 has 15 residues. Germline V CDR1 and CDR2: MNHNY, SVGAGI (reference sequence). V was cut by 2 bases and J by 6 bases, with 13 bases left in between. The CDR3 here is CASSYLGARDEKLFF. The CDR3 DNA follows: TGTGCCAGCAGTTACCTGGGGGCGCGGGATGAAAAACTGTTTTTT.

This chain joins TRBV10-3 and TRBJ2-1; TRBD2 is a possible D gene (6 bases). CDR1 is ENHRY and CDR2 is SYGVKD in the germline V gene. The CDR3 extends over 15 amino acids. Trimming removed 4 bases from V and 6 bases from J, with 16 bases in between. The CDR3 sequence is CAISGRDGRGNEQFF. Written as DNA, the CDR3 is TGTGCCATCAGTGGCCGGGACGGGAGAGGCAATGAGCAGTTCTTC.

This chain uses TRBV4-1 with TRBJ1-3; 7 bases match TRBD1. The germline V gene has CDR1 MGHRA and CDR2 YSYEKL. The V segment lost 2 bases and the J segment 4 bases; nucleotides outside the gene matches: 5. CDR3 size: 15 residues. The CDR3 coding sequence is TGCGCCAGCAGCCAAAGACAGGGTACGGGAAACACCATATATTTT. It specifies CASSQRQGTGNTIYF.

The chain carries TRBV2 and TRBJ2-1; 9 bases line up with TRBD2. The CDR3 consists of 14 residues. The J segment lost 4 bases and the V segment lost 4 bases, leaving 2 bases of the junction unmatched. Germline V gene data show CDR1 as SNHLY and CDR2 as FYNNEI. CDR3 sequence reads: CASSASGRYNEQFF. CDR3 nucleotides: TGTGCCAGCAGTGCCAGCGGGAGGTACAATGAGCAGTTCTTC.